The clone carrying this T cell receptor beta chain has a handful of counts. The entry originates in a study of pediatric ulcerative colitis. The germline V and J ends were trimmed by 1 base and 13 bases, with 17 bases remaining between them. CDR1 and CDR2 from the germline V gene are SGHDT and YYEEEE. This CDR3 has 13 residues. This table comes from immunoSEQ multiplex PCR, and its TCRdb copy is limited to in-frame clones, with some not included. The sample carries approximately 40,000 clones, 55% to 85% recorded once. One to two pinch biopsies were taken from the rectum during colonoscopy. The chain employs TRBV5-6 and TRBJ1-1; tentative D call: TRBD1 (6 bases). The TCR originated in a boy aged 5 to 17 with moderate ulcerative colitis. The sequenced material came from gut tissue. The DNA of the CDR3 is TGTGCCAGCAGCTTGCGGACAGTCGGAGCGCATTTCTTT. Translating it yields CASSLRTVGAHFF.